The entry below gives a single T cell receptor (beta chain) sequence along with its context. Just one base apart from a much larger clone, this may be a read error. CDR1 LNHDA and CDR2 SQIVND come from the germline V gene (reference sequence). The CDR3 is 13 amino acids. From 20,000 to 1,000,000 sorted cells, naive CD8 libraries were generated with 10%, 30% or 50% RNA. Naive CD8 T cells were sorted, and the gate applied was CD8+CD4-CCR7+CD45RA+. MiXCR was run by TCRdb on the PCR reads, yielding one entry per CDR3 protein. The sample gives about 630,000 distinct CDR3 sequences, about 25% of which show up once; 0.78% is in the top ten. The sample originates from a study of molecular identifiers for immune sequencing clone quantification.

The source of this sequence is a human donor in good health. Some libraries in this study had Jurkat cell RNA spiked in. The sequencing sample was made of naive CD8+ T cells from blood, with Jurkat cell RNA spiked in. The subset here: FACS-sorted CD8+CD4-CCR7+CD45RA+ naive T cells. The rearrangement joins TRBV19 to TRBJ2-2, with unresolved D. The CDR3 spells CASSTHNTRELFF. The CDR3 coding sequence is TGTGCCAGTAGTACGCATAACACCAGGGAGCTGTTTTTT. Complete variable domain (other parts from reference TRBV19 and TRBJ2-2): DGGITQSPKYLFRKEGQNVTLSCEQNLNHDAMYWYRQDPGQGLRLIYYSQIVNDFQKGDIAEGYSVSREKKESFPLTVTSAQKNPTAFYLCASSTHNTRELFFGEGSRLTVL.